The present T cell receptor beta chain was sequenced within a study of blood T cell repertoires in COVID-19. About the study: T cells, B-cell-depleted T cells, or PBMCs supplied cDNA or gDNA.

V lost 0 bases and J lost 1, with 16 bases in between. This CDR3 spans 17 amino acids. Germline loops: CDR1 SGDLS, CDR2 YYNGEE. The protocol was immunoSEQ multiplex PCR, while the TCRdb copy is restricted to in-frame clones and leaves out a portion. The table includes 310,000 or so clones, more than 75% detected once. The participants were between roughly 18 and 100 years old and came from 24 US areas. Cohort 3 donors counted as recovered after two negative PCRs, clearance, or resolved symptoms. This sequence was found in a woman aged 18-29 years who had recovered from COVID-19. The sample consisted of PBMCs or T cells enriched from blood (not recorded which). V and J are TRBV9 and TRBJ1-2; TRBD1 is a possible D gene (6 bases). The CDR3 coding sequence is TGTGCCAGCAGCGTAGCCACCACCTGGACAGTTAACTATGGCTACACCTTC. As protein: CASSVATTWTVNYGYTF.